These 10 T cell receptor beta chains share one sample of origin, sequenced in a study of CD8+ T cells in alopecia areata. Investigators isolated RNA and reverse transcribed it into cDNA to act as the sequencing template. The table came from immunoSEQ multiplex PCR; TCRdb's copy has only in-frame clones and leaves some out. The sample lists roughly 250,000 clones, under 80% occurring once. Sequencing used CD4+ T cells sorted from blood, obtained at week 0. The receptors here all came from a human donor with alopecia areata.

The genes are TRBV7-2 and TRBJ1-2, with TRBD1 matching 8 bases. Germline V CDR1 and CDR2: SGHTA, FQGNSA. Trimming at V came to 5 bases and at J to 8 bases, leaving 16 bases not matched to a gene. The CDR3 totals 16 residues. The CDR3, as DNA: TGTGCCAGCAGCCCCTGGGGGTCCAGGGGGCTCTGGGGCTACACCTTC. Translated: CASSPWGSRGLWGYTF. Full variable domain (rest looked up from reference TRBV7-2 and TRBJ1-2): GAGVSQSPSNKVTEKGKDVELRCDPISGHTALYWYRQSLGQGLEFLIYFQGNSAPDKSGLPSDRFSAERTGGSVSTLTIQRTQQEDSAVYLCASSPWGSRGLWGYTFGSGTRLTVV.

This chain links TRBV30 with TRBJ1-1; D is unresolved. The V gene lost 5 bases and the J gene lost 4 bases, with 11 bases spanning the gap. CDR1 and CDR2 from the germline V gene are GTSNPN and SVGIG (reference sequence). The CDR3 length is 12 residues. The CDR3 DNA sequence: TGTGCCTGGGGGAGAGGAGGCACTGAAGCTTTCTTT. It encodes CAWGRGGTEAFF. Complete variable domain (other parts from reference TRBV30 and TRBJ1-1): SQTIHQWPATLVQPVGSPLSLECTVEGTSNPNLYWYRQAAGRGLQLLFYSVGIGQISSEVPQNLSASRPQDRQFILSSKKLLLSDSGFYLCAWGRGGTEAFFGQGTRLTVV.

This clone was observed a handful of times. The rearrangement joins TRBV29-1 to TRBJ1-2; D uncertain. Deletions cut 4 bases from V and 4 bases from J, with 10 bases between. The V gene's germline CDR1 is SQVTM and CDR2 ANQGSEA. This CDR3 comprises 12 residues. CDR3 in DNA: TGCAGCGTTGTCCCGAGTGGCTATGGCTACACCTTC. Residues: CSVVPSGYGYTF.

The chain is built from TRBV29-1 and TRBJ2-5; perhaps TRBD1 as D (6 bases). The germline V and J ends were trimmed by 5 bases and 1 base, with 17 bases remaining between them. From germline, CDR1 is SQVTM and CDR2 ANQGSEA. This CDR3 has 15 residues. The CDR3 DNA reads TGCAGCGTTCCGGGAACAACAGGGAGCCAAGAGACCCAGTACTTC. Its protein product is CSVPGTTGSQETQYF.

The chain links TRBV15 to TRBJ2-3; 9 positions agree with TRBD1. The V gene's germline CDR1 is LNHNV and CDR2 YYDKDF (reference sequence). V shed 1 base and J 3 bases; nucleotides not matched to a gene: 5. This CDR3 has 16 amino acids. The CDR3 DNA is TGTGCCACCAGCAGAGGCCGGGACAGGGCTACAGATACGCAGTATTTT. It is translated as CATSRGRDRATDTQYF.

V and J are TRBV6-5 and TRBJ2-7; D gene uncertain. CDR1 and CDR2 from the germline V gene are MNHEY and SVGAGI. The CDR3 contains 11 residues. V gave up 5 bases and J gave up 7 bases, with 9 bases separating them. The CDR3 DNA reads TGTGCCAGCAGTGACCGTTGGGAGCAGTACTTC. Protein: CASSDRWEQYF.

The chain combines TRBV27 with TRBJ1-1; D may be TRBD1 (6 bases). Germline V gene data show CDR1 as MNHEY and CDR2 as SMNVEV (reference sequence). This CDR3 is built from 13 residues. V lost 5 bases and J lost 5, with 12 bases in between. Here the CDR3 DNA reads TGTGCCAGCAGTGGTACAGGGAGGACTGAAGCTTTCTTT. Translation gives CASSGTGRTEAFF.

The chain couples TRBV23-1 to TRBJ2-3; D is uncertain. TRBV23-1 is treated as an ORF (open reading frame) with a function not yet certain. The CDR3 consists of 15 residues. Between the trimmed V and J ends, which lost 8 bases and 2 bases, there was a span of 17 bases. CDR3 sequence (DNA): TGCGCCAGCTTTCCTAACAAGTACAACACAGATACGCAGTATTTT. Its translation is CASFPNKYNTDTQYF.

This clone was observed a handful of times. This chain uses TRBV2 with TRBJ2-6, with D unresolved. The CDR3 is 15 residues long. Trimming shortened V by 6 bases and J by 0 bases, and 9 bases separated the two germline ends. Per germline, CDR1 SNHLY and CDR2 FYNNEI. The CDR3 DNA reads TGTGCCAGCAGCCCCGACATCTCTGGGGCCAACGTCCTGACTTTC. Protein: CASSPDISGANVLTF.

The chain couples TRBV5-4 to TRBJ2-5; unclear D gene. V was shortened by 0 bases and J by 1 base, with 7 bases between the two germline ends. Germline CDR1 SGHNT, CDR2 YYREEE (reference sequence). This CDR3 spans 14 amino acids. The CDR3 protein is CASSLAGGQETQYF. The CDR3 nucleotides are TGTGCCAGCAGCTTGGCGGGCGGCCAAGAGACCCAGTACTTC.